The sequence of this T cell receptor beta chain was determined in a study of T cell responses to AZD1222 COVID-19 vaccine. Study conclusions and caveats: Unmutated variant regions are reportedly the target of nearly half of TCRs that are spike-specific. Along spike, vaccine-associated CD4 TCRs were found throughout, with dominance at 160-218 and 743-854.

Concerning this clone itself: The antigen is undetermined.

The table came from immunoSEQ multiplex PCR; TCRdb's copy has only in-frame clones and leaves some out. The table includes more than 120,000 clones, more than 70% detected once. Second doses that came at about 4 or about 12 weeks were put together. Between the trimmed V and J ends, which lost 2 bases and 2 bases, there was a span of 11 bases. The CDR3 is 15 amino acids. Germline V gives CDR1 LNHNV, CDR2 YYDKDF (reference sequence). The material sequenced was peripheral blood, taken 28 days after the second AZD1222 dose. The sequence was obtained from an adult who received the AZD1222 COVID-19 vaccine. The chain is built from TRBV15 and TRBJ2-3; D not resolved. CDR3 DNA sequence: TGTGCCACCAGCAGATCTTTTCAAAACACAGATACGCAGTATTTT. Translated, it gives CATSRSFQNTDTQYF.